The present TCR beta chain was sequenced within a study of breast tumors, draining lymph nodes, adjacent tissues. Study findings and constraints: Most tumor T cells seemingly derive from lymph node, then expand in tumor. That most tumor T cells come from lymph nodes remained unproven. Tumor repertoires ranked between lymph nodes and nontumor tissue in diversity, with V and J gene preferences. Luminal-like breast cancer showed significantly greater tumor-nontumor repertoire similarity than basal-like breast cancer did.

This clonotype has just a few counts. Its cognate antigen is unknown. Axillary draining lymph nodes of breast cancer patients supplied the node samples. The CDR3 is 19 residues long. V lost 0 bases and J lost 5; bases outside the gene matches: 10. Looked up from germline, CDR1 is SGHNT and CDR2 is YYREEE (reference sequence). Each CDR3 protein gets one entry after TCRdb re-called the multiplex PCR reads with MiXCR. The sample contains around 100,000 distinct CDR3 sequences, 21% of which appear only once. The sequence derives from a female donor with breast cancer. Some clones in this sample may be carry-over from other donors' samples. The chain is built from TRBV5-4 and TRBJ2-3; 15 nucleotides match TRBD2. The sample was axillary lymph node tissue. CDR3 in amino acids: CASSLGRTSGRAEGDTQYF. CDR3 nucleotide sequence: TGTGCCAGCAGCTTGGGTAGGACTAGCGGGAGGGCCGAGGGAGATACGCAGTATTTT.